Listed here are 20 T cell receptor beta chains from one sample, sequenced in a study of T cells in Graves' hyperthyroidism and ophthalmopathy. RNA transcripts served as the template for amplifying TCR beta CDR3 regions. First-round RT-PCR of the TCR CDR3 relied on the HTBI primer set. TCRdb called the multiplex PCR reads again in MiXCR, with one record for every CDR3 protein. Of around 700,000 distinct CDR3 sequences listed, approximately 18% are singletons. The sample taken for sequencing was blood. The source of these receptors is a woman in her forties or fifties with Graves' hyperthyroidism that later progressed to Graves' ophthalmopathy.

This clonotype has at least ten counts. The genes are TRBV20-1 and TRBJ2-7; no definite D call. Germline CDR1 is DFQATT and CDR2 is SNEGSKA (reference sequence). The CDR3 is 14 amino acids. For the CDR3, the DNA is TGCAGCGGCCGTCCGGAGTTGTGGTCCTACGAGCAGTACTTC. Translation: CSGRPELWSYEQYF.

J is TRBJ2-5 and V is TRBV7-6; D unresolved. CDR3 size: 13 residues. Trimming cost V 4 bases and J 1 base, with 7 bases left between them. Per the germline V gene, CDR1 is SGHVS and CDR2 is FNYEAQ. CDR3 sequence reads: CASSSTLQETQYF. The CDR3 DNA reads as TGTGCCAGCAGCTCAACCCTCCAAGAGACCCAGTACTTC.

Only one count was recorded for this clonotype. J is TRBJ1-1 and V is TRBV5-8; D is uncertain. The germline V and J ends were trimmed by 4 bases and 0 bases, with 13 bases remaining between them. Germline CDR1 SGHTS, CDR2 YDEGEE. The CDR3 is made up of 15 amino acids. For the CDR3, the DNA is TGTGCCAGCAGCCGTAGTTCCGTTATGAACACTGAAGCTTTCTTT. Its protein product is CASSRSSVMNTEAFF.

The CDR3 nucleotides are TGTGCCATCTTGGCTAGCGGGGGCCCCACAGATACGCAGTATTTT. It specifies CAILASGGPTDTQYF. The J gene is TRBJ2-3, the V gene TRBV10-3; 10 bases line up with TRBD2. Trimming removed 8 bases from V and 2 bases from J; junction bases left unmatched: 7. CDR1 and CDR2 from the germline V gene are ENHRY and SYGVKD. The CDR3 is 15 amino acids.

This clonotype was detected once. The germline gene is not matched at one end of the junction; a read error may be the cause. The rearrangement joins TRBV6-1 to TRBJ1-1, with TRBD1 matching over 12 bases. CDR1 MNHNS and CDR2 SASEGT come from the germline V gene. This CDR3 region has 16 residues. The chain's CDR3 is CASNAPGQGARTEASF. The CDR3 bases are TGTGCCAGCAATGCACCGGGACAGGGGGCGCGGACTGAAGCTTCCTTT.

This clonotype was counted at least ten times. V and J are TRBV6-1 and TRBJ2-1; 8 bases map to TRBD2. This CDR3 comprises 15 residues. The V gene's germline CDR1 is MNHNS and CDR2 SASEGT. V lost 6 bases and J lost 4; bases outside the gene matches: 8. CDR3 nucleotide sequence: TGTGCCAGCAGCCCGACGGGGGGGGGATACAATGAGCAGTTCTTC. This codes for CASSPTGGGYNEQFF.

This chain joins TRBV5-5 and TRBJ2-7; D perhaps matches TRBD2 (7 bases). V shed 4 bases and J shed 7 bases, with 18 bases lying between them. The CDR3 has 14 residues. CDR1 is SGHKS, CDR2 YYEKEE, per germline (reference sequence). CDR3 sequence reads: CASSPPRGLSEQYF. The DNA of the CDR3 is TGTGCCAGCAGCCCCCCGCGGGGGCTGAGTGAGCAGTACTTC.

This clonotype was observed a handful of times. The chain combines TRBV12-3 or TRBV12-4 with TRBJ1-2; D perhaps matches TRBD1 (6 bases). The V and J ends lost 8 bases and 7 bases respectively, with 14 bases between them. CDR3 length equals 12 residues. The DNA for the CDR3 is TGTGCCAGCCGGGACATCTACTGTGGCTACACCTTC. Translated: CASRDIYCGYTF.

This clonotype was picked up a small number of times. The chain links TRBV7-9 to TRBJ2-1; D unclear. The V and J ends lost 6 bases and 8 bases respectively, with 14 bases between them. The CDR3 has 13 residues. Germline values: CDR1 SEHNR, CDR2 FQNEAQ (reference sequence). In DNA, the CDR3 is TGTGCCAGCAGTGAAGTTAGTCGCGATGAGCAGTTCTTC. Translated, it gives CASSEVSRDEQFF.

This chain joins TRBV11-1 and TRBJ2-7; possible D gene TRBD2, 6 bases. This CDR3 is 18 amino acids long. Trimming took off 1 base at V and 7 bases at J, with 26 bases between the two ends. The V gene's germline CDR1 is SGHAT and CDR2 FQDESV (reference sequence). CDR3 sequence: CASSLEPAKRALPWEQYF. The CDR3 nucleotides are TGTGCCAGCAGCTTAGAGCCCGCTAAGCGGGCCCTCCCTTGGGAGCAGTACTTC. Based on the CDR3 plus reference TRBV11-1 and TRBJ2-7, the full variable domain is EAEVAQSPRYKITEKSQAVAFWCDPISGHATLYWYRQILGQGPELLVQFQDESVVDDSQLPKDRFSAERLKGVDSTLKIQPAELGDSAMYLCASSLEPAKRALPWEQYFGPGTRLTVT.

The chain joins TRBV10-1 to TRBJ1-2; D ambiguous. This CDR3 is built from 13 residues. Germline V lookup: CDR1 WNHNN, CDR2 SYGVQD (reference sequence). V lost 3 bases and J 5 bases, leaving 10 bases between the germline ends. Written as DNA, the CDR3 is TGCGCCAGCAGTGAAGAGAGTGGGTATGGCTACACCTTC. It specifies CASSEESGYGYTF.

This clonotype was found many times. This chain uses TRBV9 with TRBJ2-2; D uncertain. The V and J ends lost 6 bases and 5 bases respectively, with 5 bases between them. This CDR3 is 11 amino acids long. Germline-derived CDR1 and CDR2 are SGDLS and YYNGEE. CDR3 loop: CASTLTGELFF. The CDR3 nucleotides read TGTGCCAGCACGTTGACCGGGGAGCTGTTTTTT.

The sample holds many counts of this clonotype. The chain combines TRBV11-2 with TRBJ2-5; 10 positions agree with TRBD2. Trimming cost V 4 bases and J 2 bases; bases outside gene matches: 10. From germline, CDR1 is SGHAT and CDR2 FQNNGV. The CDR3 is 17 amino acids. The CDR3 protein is CASSSLGLAGVQETQYF. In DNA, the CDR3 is TGTGCCAGCAGCTCCTTGGGCCTAGCGGGAGTTCAAGAGACCCAGTACTTC.

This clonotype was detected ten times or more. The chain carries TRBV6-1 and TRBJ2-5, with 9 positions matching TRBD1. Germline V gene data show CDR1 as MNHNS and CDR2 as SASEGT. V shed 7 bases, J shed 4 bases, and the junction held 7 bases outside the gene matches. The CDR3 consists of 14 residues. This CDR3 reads CASKPGQGGETQYF. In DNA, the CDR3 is TGTGCCAGCAAGCCGGGACAGGGAGGAGAGACCCAGTACTTC.

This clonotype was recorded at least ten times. As DNA, the CDR3 is TGCGCCAGCAGAATTAACGGACAGGATGACTCCTACGAGCAGTACTTC. Protein: CASRINGQDDSYEQYF. V gene TRBV5-1 combines with J gene TRBJ2-7; TRBD1 agrees at 7 bases. Per germline, CDR1 SGHRS and CDR2 YFSETQ. This CDR3 contains 16 residues. The ends lost 5 bases at V and 0 bases at J; junction bases unmatched: 11.

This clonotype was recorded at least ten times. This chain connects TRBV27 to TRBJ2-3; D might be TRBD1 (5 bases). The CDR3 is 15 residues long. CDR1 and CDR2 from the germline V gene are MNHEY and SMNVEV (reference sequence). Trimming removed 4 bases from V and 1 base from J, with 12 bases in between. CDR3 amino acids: CASSSGQYGTDTQYF. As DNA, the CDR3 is TGTGCCAGCAGTTCAGGGCAGTACGGCACAGATACGCAGTATTTT.

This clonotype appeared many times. CDR3: CASSLPGRGQETQYF. The DNA for the CDR3 is TGTGCCAGCAGCTTGCCGGGTCGGGGCCAAGAGACCCAGTACTTC. The chain carries TRBV5-4 and TRBJ2-5, with TRBD2 as a possible D gene (5 bases). Trimming removed 1 base at V and 1 base at J, with 11 bases between. Per germline, CDR1 SGHNT and CDR2 YYREEE (reference sequence). This CDR3 spans 15 amino acids.

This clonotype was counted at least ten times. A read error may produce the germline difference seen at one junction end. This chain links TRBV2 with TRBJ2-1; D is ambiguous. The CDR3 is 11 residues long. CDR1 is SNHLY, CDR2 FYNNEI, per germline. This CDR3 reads CASSAYTEQFF. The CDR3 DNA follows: TGTGCCAGCAGTGCCTACACTGAGCAGTTCTTC.

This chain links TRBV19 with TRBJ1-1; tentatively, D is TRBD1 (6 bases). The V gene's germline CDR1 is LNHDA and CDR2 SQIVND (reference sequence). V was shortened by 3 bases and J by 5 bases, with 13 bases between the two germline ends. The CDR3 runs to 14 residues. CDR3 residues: CASSIVYRETEAFF. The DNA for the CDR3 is TGTGCCAGTAGTATCGTTTACAGGGAGACTGAAGCTTTCTTT.

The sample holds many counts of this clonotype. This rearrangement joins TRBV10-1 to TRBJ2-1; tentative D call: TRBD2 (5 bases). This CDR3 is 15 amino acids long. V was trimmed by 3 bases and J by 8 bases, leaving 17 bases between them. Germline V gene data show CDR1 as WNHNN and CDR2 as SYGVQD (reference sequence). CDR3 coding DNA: TGCGCCAGCAGTGAAGTCGGGGTAGGTTCGGATGAGCAGTTCTTC. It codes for CASSEVGVGSDEQFF.